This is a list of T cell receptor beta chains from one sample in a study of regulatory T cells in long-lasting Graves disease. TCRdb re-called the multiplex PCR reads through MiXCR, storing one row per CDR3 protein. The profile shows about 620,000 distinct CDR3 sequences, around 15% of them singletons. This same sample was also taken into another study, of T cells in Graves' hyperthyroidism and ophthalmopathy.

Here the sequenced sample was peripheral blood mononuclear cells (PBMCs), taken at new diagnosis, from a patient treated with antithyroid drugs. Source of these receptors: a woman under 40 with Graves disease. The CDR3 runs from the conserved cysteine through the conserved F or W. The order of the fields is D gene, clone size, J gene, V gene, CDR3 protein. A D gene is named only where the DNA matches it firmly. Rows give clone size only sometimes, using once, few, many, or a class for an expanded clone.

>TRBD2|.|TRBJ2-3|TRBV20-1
CSGGGVASTDTQYF
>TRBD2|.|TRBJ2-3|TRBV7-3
CASSTIAGPTDTQYF
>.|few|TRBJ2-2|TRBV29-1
CSVVQGTANTGELFF
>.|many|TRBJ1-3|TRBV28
CASRTTGLGNTIYF
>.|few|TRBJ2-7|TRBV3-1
CASSQVSGTDYEQYF
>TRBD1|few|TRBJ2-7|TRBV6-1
CASTTGQGLSYYEQYF
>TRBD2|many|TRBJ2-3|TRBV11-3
CASSHGGTGTDTQYF
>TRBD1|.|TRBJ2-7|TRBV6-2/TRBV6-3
CASSYSRQGRNEQYF
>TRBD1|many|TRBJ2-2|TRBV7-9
CASSSTGKNTGELFF
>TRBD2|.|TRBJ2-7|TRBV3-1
CASSQPAWGLAGEPYEQYF
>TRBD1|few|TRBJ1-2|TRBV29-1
CSVTTGGGGYTF
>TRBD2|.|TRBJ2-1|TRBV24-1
CATMAGDFVEQFF
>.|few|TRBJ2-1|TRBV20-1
CSAREGESSYNEQFF
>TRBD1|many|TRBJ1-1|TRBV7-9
CASRPQGAPWNTEAFF
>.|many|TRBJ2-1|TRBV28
CASRVALAYNEQFF
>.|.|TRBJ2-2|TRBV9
CASRAEGGTGELFF
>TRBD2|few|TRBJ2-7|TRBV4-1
CASSFSLAGDYEQYF
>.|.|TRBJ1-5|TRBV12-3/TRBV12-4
CASSFGGSQPQHF